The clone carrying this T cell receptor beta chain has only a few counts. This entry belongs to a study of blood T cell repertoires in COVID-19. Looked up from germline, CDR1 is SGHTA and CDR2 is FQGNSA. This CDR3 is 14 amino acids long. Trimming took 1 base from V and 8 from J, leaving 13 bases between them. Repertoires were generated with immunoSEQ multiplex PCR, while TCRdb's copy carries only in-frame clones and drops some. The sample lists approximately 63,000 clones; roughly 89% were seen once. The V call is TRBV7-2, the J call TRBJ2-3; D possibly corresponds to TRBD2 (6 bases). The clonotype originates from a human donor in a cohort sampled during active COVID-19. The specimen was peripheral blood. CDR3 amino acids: CASSLGPSGATQYF. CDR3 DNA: TGTGCCAGCAGCTTAGGGCCGTCGGGAGCTACGCAGTATTTT. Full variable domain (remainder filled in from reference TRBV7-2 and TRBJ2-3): GAGVSQSPSNKVTEKGKDVELRCDPISGHTALYWYRQSLGQGLEFLIYFQGNSAPDKSGLPSDRFSAERTGGSVSTLTIQRTQQEDSAVYLCASSLGPSGATQYFGPGTRLTVL.